The sequence of this T cell receptor (beta chain) was determined in a study of shared clonotypes between healthy human individuals. Study overall: The donor pool was made up of a couple of women and three men aged 18 to 49.

V was clipped by 5 bases and J by 6 bases, with 11 bases between them. The CDR3 length is 13 residues. CDR1 is MNHEY and CDR2 is SVGAGI in the germline V gene. Notes on the study in general: Few donors limited the genetic and exposure-history diversity represented. Compared with clonotypes that all four donors shared, non-shared clonotypes had lower generation probabilities.

Sequencing was performed with immunoSEQ multiplex PCR; in TCRdb, only in-frame clones are kept and a portion is missing. Among approximately 740,000 clones, about 74% were seen once, and the ten largest hold about 1.7%. On this clone: Its specificity is unknown.

The clonotype originates from a woman younger than 45 in good health. The V and J genes are TRBV6-5 and TRBJ2-1, with D possibly being TRBD1 or TRBD2 (5 bases each). Sample: memory CD4+ T cells sorted from blood. Specified subset: CD45RA-negative fraction. CDR3 DNA sequence: TGTGCCAGCAGTCGAAGGGACGTCAATGAGCAGTTCTTC. Translated: CASSRRDVNEQFF.